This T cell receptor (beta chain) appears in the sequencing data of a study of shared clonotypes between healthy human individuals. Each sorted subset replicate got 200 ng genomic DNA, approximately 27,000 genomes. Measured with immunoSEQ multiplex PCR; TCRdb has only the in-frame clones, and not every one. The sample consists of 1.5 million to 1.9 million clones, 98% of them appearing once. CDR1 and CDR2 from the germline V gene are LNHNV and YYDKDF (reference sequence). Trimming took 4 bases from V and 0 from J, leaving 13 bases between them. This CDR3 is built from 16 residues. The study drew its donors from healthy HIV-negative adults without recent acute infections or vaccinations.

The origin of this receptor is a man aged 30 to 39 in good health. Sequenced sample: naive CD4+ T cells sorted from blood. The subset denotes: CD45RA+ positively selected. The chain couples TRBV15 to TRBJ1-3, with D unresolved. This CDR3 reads CATSNTGTSSGNTIYF. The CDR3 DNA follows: TGTGCCACCAGCAATACGGGTACTAGCTCTGGAAACACCATATATTTT.